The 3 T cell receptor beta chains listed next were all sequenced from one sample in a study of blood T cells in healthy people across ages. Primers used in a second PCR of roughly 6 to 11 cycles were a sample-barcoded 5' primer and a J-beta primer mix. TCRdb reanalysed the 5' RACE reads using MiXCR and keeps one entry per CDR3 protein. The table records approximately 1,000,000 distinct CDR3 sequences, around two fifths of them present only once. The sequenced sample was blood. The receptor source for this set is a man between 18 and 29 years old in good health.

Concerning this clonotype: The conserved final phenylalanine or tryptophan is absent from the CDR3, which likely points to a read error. The CDR3: CSARDLGTVLYGYTI. CDR3 DNA: TGCAGTGCTAGAGATCTGGGGACGGTGCTCTATGGCTACACCATC. The chain combines TRBV20-1 with TRBJ1-2; possibly TRBD1 for D (5 bases). CDR3 length: 15 residues. Trimming took off 0 bases at V and 4 bases at J, with 15 bases between the two ends. Germline V gene lookup returns CDR1 DFQATT and CDR2 SNEGSKA (reference sequence).

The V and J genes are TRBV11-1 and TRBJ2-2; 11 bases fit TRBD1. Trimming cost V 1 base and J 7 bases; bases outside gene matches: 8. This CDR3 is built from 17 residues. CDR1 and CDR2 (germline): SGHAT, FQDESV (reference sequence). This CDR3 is CASSLVGQGASIGELFF. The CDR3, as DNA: TGTGCCAGCAGCTTAGTTGGACAGGGGGCATCAATCGGGGAGCTGTTTTTT.

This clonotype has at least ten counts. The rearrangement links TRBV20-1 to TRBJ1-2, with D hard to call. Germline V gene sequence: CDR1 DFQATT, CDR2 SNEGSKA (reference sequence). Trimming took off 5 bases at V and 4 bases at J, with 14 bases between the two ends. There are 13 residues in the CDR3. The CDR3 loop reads CSAYSLKGYGYTF. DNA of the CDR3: TGCAGTGCTTATAGTCTGAAGGGCTATGGCTACACCTTC.